Included here is one T cell receptor beta chain sequence, with context. Its cognate antigen is unknown. This entry is derived from a study of T cells expressing NK-cell markers. Turning to the study itself: Source material for TCR beta repertoires consisted of sorted CD3+CD56+NKG2C+, CD3+CD56+NKG2C- and CD3+CD56-NKG2C+ T cells. Out of eight donors sequenced, seven tested HCMV-seropositive and the remaining one seronegative.

CDR1 and CDR2 (germline): MGHRA, YSYEKL. The CDR3 has 14 amino acids. TCRdb re-called the 5' RACE reads and shows each CDR3 protein once, DNA omitted. This sample contains about 460,000 distinct CDR3 sequences. General observations from the study: Questions lingered over whether expanded NKG2C+ T cell clones were HCMV-specific.

The sequencing input was blood T cells: a sorted CD56 or NKG2C T cell subset, CD4+ or CD8+ T cells, or bulk PBMC T cells (not recorded which). The sequence was collected from a woman aged 45-65 years in good health. The gene calls are TRBV4-1 and TRBJ2-2. The chain's CDR3 is CASSQHQKAGELFF.